Below are 28 T cell receptor beta chains sequenced from a single sample in a study of blood T cells in healthy people across ages (dated by TCRdb to the mid-2010s). The method was 5' RACE. Instrument on record: Illumina HiSeq 2500. A second PCR of about 6 to 11 cycles was performed with a sample-barcoded 5' primer and a J-beta primer mix. TCRdb reworked the public reads: Q25 trimming with fastp, MiXCR clone assembly, productive beta chains retained. Rows merge per CDR3 protein into single entries with the most common DNA and genes. Recorded for this sample are about 780,000 distinct CDR3 sequences; about 46% of them occurred a single time. The ten largest clones represent about a sixth of the sample. The material sequenced was blood. The receptor source for this set is a man older than 75 in good health.

Only a few counts were recorded for this clonotype. V usage is TRBV2 and J usage is TRBJ2-1, with 11 bases matching TRBD2. This CDR3 comprises 19 residues. The germline CDR1 and CDR2 sequences are SNHLY and FYNNEI. J gave up 0 bases and V 4 bases, and 11 bases lay outside the gene matches. CDR3 DNA: TGTGCCAGCAGTGTAACTAGCGGGGGCAGCAGTGACTCCTACAATGAGCAGTTCTTC. As protein: CASSVTSGGSSDSYNEQFF.

At least ten counts were recorded for this clonotype. J is TRBJ2-7 and V is TRBV20-1; 8 bases are a match to TRBD2. Trimming cost V 0 bases and J 2 bases; bases outside gene matches: 6. CDR1 DFQATT and CDR2 SNEGSKA come from the germline V gene (reference sequence). CDR3 size: 15 residues. CDR3 sequence reads: CSARDSSGPTYEQYF. Written as DNA, the CDR3 is TGCAGTGCTAGAGATTCTAGCGGGCCAACCTACGAGCAGTACTTC.

The CDR3 sequence: CASSQDTKRTKETQYF. CDR3 in DNA: TGTGCCAGCAGCCAAGATACTAAGAGGACGAAAGAGACCCAGTACTTC. V usage is TRBV3-1 and J usage is TRBJ2-5; D not resolved. The CDR3 contains 16 residues. The germline V and J ends were trimmed by 0 bases and 3 bases, with 14 bases remaining between them. The germline CDR1 and CDR2 sequences are LGHDT and YNNKEL (reference sequence).

A note on this clonotype: A much more abundant neighbour one base away suggests this may be a read error. The chain employs TRBV7-2 and TRBJ2-1, with TRBD2 identical over 8 bases. V lost 4 bases, J lost 3 bases, and 11 bases stayed unmatched. The germline V gene has CDR1 SGHTA and CDR2 FQGNSA. The CDR3 totals 17 residues. The CDR3 loop reads CASSSVGREDIYNEQFF. The CDR3 DNA follows: TGTGCCAGCAGCTCAGTAGGGCGGGAGGACATCTACAATGAGCAGTTCTTC. The full variable domain, its missing parts supplied by reference TRBV7-2 and TRBJ2-1, is GAGVSQSPSNKVTEKGKDVELRCDPISGHTALYWYRQSLGQGLEFLIYFQGNSAPDKSGLPSDRFSAERTGGSVSTLTIQRTQQEDSAVYLCASSSVGREDIYNEQFFGPGTRLTVL.

This clonotype has at least ten counts. The chain is built from TRBV20-1 and TRBJ2-3; D may be TRBD2 (5 bases). CDR3 length: 12 residues. Trimming stripped 3 bases from V and 1 base from J, with 5 bases between. Germline CDR1 is DFQATT and CDR2 is SNEGSKA (reference sequence). CDR3 DNA: TGCAGTGCTAGCGGGGGCACAGATACGCAGTATTTT. This codes for CSASGGTDTQYF.

This clonotype was seen a handful of times. The V call is TRBV6-2 or TRBV6-3, the J call TRBJ1-4; D ambiguous. Trimming cost V 0 bases and J 7 bases, with 9 bases left between them. The germline gives CDR1 MNHEY, CDR2 SVGEGT. This CDR3 is 14 amino acids long. In DNA, the CDR3 is TGTGCCAGCAGTTACTCGACCGAGACTGAAAAACTGTTTTTT. Residues: CASSYSTETEKLFF.

The chain uses TRBV5-4 and TRBJ2-3; D not resolved. V shed 1 base and J shed 6 bases, with 9 bases lying between them. This CDR3 region has 13 residues. CDR1 SGHNT and CDR2 YYREEE come from the germline V gene (reference sequence). The CDR3 is CASSLLVSDTQYF. The CDR3 nucleotides are TGTGCCAGCAGCTTGTTGGTGTCGGATACGCAGTATTTT.

The chain is built from TRBV3-1 and TRBJ2-5; tentatively, D is TRBD1 or TRBD2 (5 bases each). Trimming left V 1 base short and J 2 bases short, with 14 bases between. Germline V gene data show CDR1 as LGHDT and CDR2 as YNNKEL (reference sequence). This CDR3 region has 16 residues. CDR3 region: CASSQGGVSGQETQYF. The CDR3, as DNA: TGTGCCAGCAGCCAAGGAGGGGTGAGTGGACAAGAGACCCAGTACTTC.

The chain employs TRBV25-1 and TRBJ1-2; 10 nucleotides line up with TRBD1. The ends lost 6 bases at V and 13 bases at J; junction bases unmatched: 14. Germline CDR1 reads MGHDK; CDR2 reads SYGVNS. There are 14 residues in the CDR3. The CDR3 DNA sequence: TGTGCCAGCAGCCGGACCGGGACAGGGGAGAGTGCCACCTTC. Its protein is CASSRTGTGESATF.

The chain employs TRBV2 and TRBJ1-2; D unresolved. In germline, CDR1 is SNHLY, CDR2 FYNNEI. Trimming took off 1 base at V and 3 bases at J, with 6 bases between the two ends. The CDR3 has 13 amino acids. Written as DNA, the CDR3 is TGTGCCAGCAGTGAAGAGGTCCACTATGGCTACACCTTC. The encoded protein is CASSEEVHYGYTF.

The chain recombines TRBV6-2 or TRBV6-3 with TRBJ2-1, with D possibly being TRBD1 (5 bases). The V and J ends lost 8 bases and 2 bases respectively, with 19 bases between them. CDR1 is MNHEY and CDR2 is SVGEGT in the germline V gene. This CDR3 contains 16 residues. The CDR3 reads CASRSSRAETYNEQFF. DNA of the CDR3: TGTGCCAGCCGATCATCCAGGGCGGAAACCTACAATGAGCAGTTCTTC.

V and J are TRBV29-1 and TRBJ1-4, with D perhaps TRBD1 (6 bases). With 7 bases removed from V and 8 bases from J, the gap between germline ends came to 17 bases. This CDR3 has 13 residues. Germline-derived CDR1 and CDR2 are SQVTM and ANQGSEA. The CDR3 region has the DNA TGCAGCGCCGCAGGGGAACAAGGGGAAAAACTGTTTTTT. Its protein is CSAAGEQGEKLFF.

Only a few counts were recorded for this clonotype. The V gene is TRBV28, the J gene TRBJ2-7; tentatively, D is TRBD1 or TRBD2 (5 bases each). V was shortened by 4 bases and J by 0 bases, with 13 bases between the two germline ends. The CDR3 extends over 15 amino acids. Germline loops: CDR1 MDHEN, CDR2 SYDVKM. The CDR3 protein is CASSYMGPTSYEQYF. CDR3 sequence (DNA): TGTGCCAGCAGTTATATGGGACCGACCTCCTACGAGCAGTACTTC. Variable domain in full (rest from reference TRBV28 and TRBJ2-7): DVKVTQSSRYLVKRTGEKVFLECVQDMDHENMFWYRQDPGLGLRLIYFSYDVKMKEKGDIPEGYSVSREKKERFSLILESASTNQTSMYLCASSYMGPTSYEQYFGPGTRLTVT.

The CDR3 DNA sequence: TGCAGTGCTTGTCCCGGGACTCGGCCCTACAATGAGCAGTTCTTC. This translates into CSACPGTRPYNEQFF. V is TRBV20-1 and J is TRBJ2-1; the D gene is possibly TRBD2 (6 bases). This CDR3 has 15 residues. With 5 bases removed from V and 2 bases from J, the gap between germline ends came to 16 bases. CDR1 is DFQATT and CDR2 is SNEGSKA in the germline V gene (reference sequence).

The chain joins TRBV28 to TRBJ2-3; the match to TRBD1 covers 9 bases. Germline assignment: CDR1 MDHEN and CDR2 SYDVKM. The CDR3 is 16 amino acids. The V gene end was trimmed by 5 bases and the J gene end by 4 bases; junction bases not matched to a gene: 10. The CDR3, as DNA: TGTGCCAGCAGTCCGGACAGGGGAACGGGAGCAGATACGCAGTATTTT. Translation: CASSPDRGTGADTQYF. The full variable domain, its missing parts supplied by reference TRBV28 and TRBJ2-3, is DVKVTQSSRYLVKRTGEKVFLECVQDMDHENMFWYRQDPGLGLRLIYFSYDVKMKEKGDIPEGYSVSREKKERFSLILESASTNQTSMYLCASSPDRGTGADTQYFGPGTRLTVL.

The genes are TRBV29-1 and TRBJ2-3, with 10 bases aligning to TRBD2. Germline-derived CDR1 and CDR2 are SQVTM and ANQGSEA. CDR3 size: 13 residues. Trimming took 8 bases from V and 5 from J; bases not matched to a gene: 7. The CDR3, as DNA: TGCAGCTATCTAGCGGGAGCGGAAGATACGCAGTATTTT. It yields the protein CSYLAGAEDTQYF.

This clonotype appeared a few times. The chain joins TRBV6-6 to TRBJ2-3, with D possibly TRBD2 on 5 matching bases. Deletions cut 2 bases from V and 0 bases from J, with 15 bases between. Germline assignment: CDR1 MNHNY and CDR2 SVGAGI (reference sequence). The CDR3 sequence is 17 residues long. CDR3 DNA: TGTGCCAGCAGTTACCAGATCGGGAACCCTAGCACAGATACGCAGTATTTT. Its translation is CASSYQIGNPSTDTQYF.

The V gene is TRBV5-1, the J gene TRBJ2-5, with D hard to call. This CDR3 spans 13 amino acids. Germline V lookup: CDR1 SGHRS, CDR2 YFSETQ. V was clipped by 4 bases and J by 3 bases, with 10 bases between them. CDR3 in amino acids: CASSMDPKETQYF. The CDR3 DNA sequence: TGCGCCAGCAGCATGGACCCCAAAGAGACCCAGTACTTC.

This clonotype has more than one count but fewer than ten. The rearrangement joins TRBV9 to TRBJ2-3; tentative D call: TRBD2 (7 bases). Trimming cost V 3 bases and J 4 bases, with 15 bases left between them. The CDR3 contains 15 residues. CDR1 is SGDLS and CDR2 is YYNGEE in the germline V gene. As DNA, the CDR3 is TGTGCCAGCAGCGCTCTCTCGGGGGGCGCAGATACGCAGTATTTT. As protein: CASSALSGGADTQYF.

V and J are TRBV10-3 and TRBJ2-5; possibly TRBD1 for D (5 bases). Trimming removed 2 bases from V and 5 bases from J, with 15 bases in between. This CDR3 has 15 residues. The germline CDR1 and CDR2 sequences are ENHRY and SYGVKD. The CDR3, as DNA: TGTGCCATCAGTGAGGGTAAGGGGTATTCGGAGACCCAGTACTTC. Encoded protein: CAISEGKGYSETQYF.

This clonotype came up a few times. The genes are TRBV3-1 and TRBJ1-1, with TRBD1 identical over 8 bases. The CDR3 consists of 15 residues. With 5 bases clipped from V and 5 bases from J, the junction kept 10 bases outside the gene matches. The V gene's germline CDR1 is LGHDT and CDR2 YNNKEL (reference sequence). The CDR3 DNA sequence: TGTGCCAGCAGCTCGACCAGGACAGGGCGGACTGAAGCTTTCTTT. It yields the protein CASSSTRTGRTEAFF.

The rearrangement uses TRBV7-2 and TRBJ2-3, with 7 positions matching TRBD2. CDR1 SGHTA and CDR2 FQGNSA come from the germline V gene. Trimming cost V 6 bases and J 3 bases; bases outside gene matches: 12. The CDR3 contains 16 residues. CDR3 protein: CASSPRDGGGTDTQYF. CDR3 coding DNA: TGTGCCAGCAGTCCCCGAGACGGGGGAGGGACAGATACGCAGTATTTT.

With regard to this clonotype: A read error may produce the germline difference seen at one junction end. The chain employs TRBV29-1 and TRBJ2-3, with 7 bases identical to TRBD2. There are 13 residues in the CDR3. Germline CDR1 is SQVTM and CDR2 is ANQGSEA. CDR3 sequence: CGVLGGGTDTQYF. The CDR3 bases are TGCGGCGTCCTTGGGGGGGGCACAGATACGCAGTATTTT.

This clonotype was seen more than once but under ten times. One base away lies a much larger clone, so this may be a sequencing read error. The chain is built from TRBV18 and TRBJ2-1, with 7 bases fitting TRBD1. There are 15 residues in the CDR3. Per germline, CDR1 KGHSH and CDR2 LQKENI. J lost 12 bases, V lost 4 bases, and 15 bases had no gene match. The CDR3 loop is CASSRVRDSAPLQFF. The CDR3 coding sequence is TGTGCCAGCTCACGGGTAAGGGACAGCGCCCCATTGCAGTTCTTC.

The V gene is TRBV7-2, the J gene TRBJ2-4, with 9 bases that match TRBD2. The CDR3 sequence is 15 residues long. Germline CDR1 SGHTA, CDR2 FQGNSA. Trimming at V came to 1 base and at J to 7 bases, leaving 5 bases not matched to a gene. The CDR3: CASSLVAGEVNIQYF. The CDR3 DNA reads TGTGCCAGCAGCTTAGTAGCGGGAGAGGTGAACATTCAGTACTTC.

Comments on this clonotype: One end of the junction is discordant with germline, which a read error may explain. This rearrangement joins TRBV12-3 or TRBV12-4 to TRBJ2-1; 7 bases match TRBD1. The CDR3 is 15 amino acids. CDR3 nucleotide sequence: TGTGCCCGCAGTTTCGGACAGGAGAGAAGTAATGAGCAGTTCTTC. Translation gives CARSFGQERSNEQFF.

There are a few counts of this clonotype. The chain is built from TRBV20-1 and TRBJ1-5, with a weak D call TRBD1 (5 bases). This CDR3 is 14 amino acids long. From germline, CDR1 is DFQATT and CDR2 SNEGSKA (reference sequence). V lost 3 bases and J 1 base, leaving 10 bases between the germline ends. Here the CDR3 reads CSARGSGSNQPQHF. CDR3 nucleotides: TGCAGTGCTAGGGGTTCAGGGAGCAATCAGCCCCAGCATTTT.

This clonotype is a singleton in its sample. This rearrangement joins TRBV7-6 to TRBJ2-5, with D possibly being TRBD2 (6 bases). The CDR3 extends over 14 amino acids. Germline V gives CDR1 SGHVS, CDR2 FNYEAQ. V shed 5 bases and J shed 5 bases, with 15 bases lying between them. The CDR3 reads CASSVGWGEETQYF. CDR3 DNA: TGTGCCAGCAGCGTGGGATGGGGGGAGGAGACCCAGTACTTC. Looking up the rest from reference TRBV7-6 and TRBJ2-5 gives the full variable domain: GAGVSQSPRYKVTKRGQDVALRCDPISGHVSLYWYRQALGQGPEFLTYFNYEAQQDKSGLPNDRFSAERPEGSISTLTIQRTEQRDSAMYRCASSVGWGEETQYFGPGTRLLVL.